These 25 T cell receptor beta chains share one sample of origin, sequenced in a study of early T cells in non-severe SARS-CoV-2 infection. TCRdb reanalysed the 5' RACE reads using MiXCR and keeps one entry per CDR3 protein. The data contain some 96,000 distinct CDR3 sequences, 9.5% to 12% of them singletons. Material: whole blood, obtained at baseline. Receptors were obtained from an adult who was a healthcare worker with PCR-confirmed SARS-CoV-2 infection or an uninfected control (not recorded which).

The V gene is TRBV29-1, the J gene TRBJ2-1; 9 bases map to TRBD2. The CDR3 is made up of 12 amino acids. The germline CDR1 and CDR2 sequences are SQVTM and ANQGSEA. The V segment lost 8 bases and the J segment 8 bases; nucleotides outside the gene matches: 7. As DNA, the CDR3 is TGCAGCCCGAGGGTAGCGGGAGATGAGCAGTTCTTC. Translation gives CSPRVAGDEQFF.

This clonotype has a handful of counts. The rearrangement joins TRBV20-1 to TRBJ1-3; no reliable D call. Germline assignment: CDR1 DFQATT and CDR2 SNEGSKA (reference sequence). This CDR3 region has 16 residues. The germline V and J ends were trimmed by 3 bases and 0 bases, with 15 bases remaining between them. For the CDR3, the DNA is TGCAGTGCTAGGAGTCGGGCGGGGTTCTCTGGAAACACCATATATTTT. This gives the protein CSARSRAGFSGNTIYF.

The CDR3 loop is CASSSQGGNEQFF. The CDR3 DNA follows: TGTGCCAGTAGTTCCCAGGGAGGCAATGAGCAGTTCTTC. The V gene is TRBV19, the J gene TRBJ2-1; possible D gene TRBD2, 6 bases. This CDR3 comprises 13 residues. V was clipped by 5 bases and J by 6 bases, with 11 bases between them. CDR1 and CDR2 (germline): LNHDA, SQIVND (reference sequence).

The chain joins TRBV29-1 to TRBJ2-6; D call uncertain. The V gene's germline CDR1 is SQVTM and CDR2 ANQGSEA. This CDR3 has 14 amino acids. V dropped 4 bases and J dropped 3 bases, with 10 bases sitting between them. This CDR3 reads CSVATSNGANVLTF. The CDR3 nucleotides are TGCAGCGTTGCTACCAGCAATGGGGCCAACGTCCTGACTTTC.

This clonotype showed up many times. The rearrangement uses TRBV12-3 or TRBV12-4 and TRBJ1-1; D is ambiguous. The CDR3 length is 13 residues. V lost 6 bases and J 6 bases, leaving 14 bases between the germline ends. The CDR3 sequence: CASRPTRAAEAFF. CDR3 DNA sequence: TGTGCCAGCAGACCAACCCGGGCAGCTGAAGCTTTCTTT.

The genes are TRBV20-1 and TRBJ2-3, with 10 bases that match TRBD1. The trim removed 5 bases at V and 6 bases at J, leaving 14 bases unmatched. Germline assignment: CDR1 DFQATT and CDR2 SNEGSKA (reference sequence). The CDR3 runs to 16 residues. The CDR3 here is CSAAPWGDRGRDTQYF. The CDR3 DNA reads TGCAGTGCTGCTCCGTGGGGTGACAGGGGGCGTGATACGCAGTATTTT.

The rearrangement uses TRBV11-3 and TRBJ1-6, with D maybe TRBD1 (5 bases). V was pared by 3 bases and J by 6 bases, with 9 bases between. The germline V gene has CDR1 SGHNT and CDR2 YENEEA. This CDR3 comprises 14 residues. In nucleotides, the CDR3 is TGTGCCAGCAGCTTGGGGACGGTTAATTCACCCCTCCACTTT. Residues: CASSLGTVNSPLHF.

This clonotype was seen a few times. The CDR3 coding sequence is TGTGCCAGCAGCCAAGGAGCGGGAGTATTGAATGAGCAGTTCTTC. Protein: CASSQGAGVLNEQFF. This chain links TRBV4-2 with TRBJ2-1; 8 bases match TRBD2. Germline CDR1 reads LGHNA; CDR2 reads YNFKEQ. Losses at the gene ends were 1 base for V and 7 bases for J; bases not matched to a gene: 6. The CDR3 has 15 residues.

The rearrangement joins TRBV11-2 to TRBJ2-2; perhaps TRBD1 as D (6 bases). The CDR3 runs to 14 residues. The germline V gene encodes CDR1 SGHAT and CDR2 FQNNGV. V lost 5 bases and J lost 6, with 13 bases in between. The CDR3 protein is CASSLTGRPGELFF. The DNA of the CDR3 is TGTGCCAGCAGCCTGACAGGTCGCCCCGGGGAGCTGTTTTTT.

This chain connects TRBV6-5 to TRBJ2-7; 10 bases fit TRBD1. J was trimmed by 6 bases and V by 6 bases; bases with no gene match: 11. The CDR3 length is 15 residues. From germline, CDR1 is MNHEY and CDR2 SVGAGI. CDR3 DNA sequence: TGTGCCAGCAGAAACACCGGGACAGGGGATAGCGAGCAGTACTTC. Translated, it gives CASRNTGTGDSEQYF.

This chain joins TRBV6-2 or TRBV6-3 and TRBJ2-3; no definite D call. The CDR3 loop spans 12 amino acids. Germline values: CDR1 MNHEY, CDR2 SVGEGT. V shed 8 bases and J shed 5 bases, with 11 bases lying between them. DNA of the CDR3: TGTGCCAGCGGACCCTGGGTAGATACGCAGTATTTT. It encodes CASGPWVDTQYF.

This clonotype was seen repeatedly, ten times or more. The V gene is TRBV18, the J gene TRBJ2-1, with 11 positions matching TRBD2. After removal of 3 bases from V and 7 bases from J, the junction contained 5 bases not matched to a gene. Germline CDR1 reads KGHSH; CDR2 reads LQKENI. The CDR3 totals 15 residues. CDR3 protein: CASSPSGGATNEQFF. CDR3 nucleotide sequence: TGTGCCAGCTCACCTAGCGGGGGGGCAACGAATGAGCAGTTCTTC.

This clonotype has only a few counts. The V call is TRBV19, the J call TRBJ1-5; the D is unclear. Germline CDR1 is LNHDA and CDR2 is SQIVND (reference sequence). Trimming shortened V by 5 bases and J by 0 bases, and 11 bases separated the two germline ends. CDR3 length: 15 residues. For the CDR3, the DNA is TGTGCCAGTAGTTGGTCACGGTATAGCAATCAGCCCCAGCATTTT. It yields the protein CASSWSRYSNQPQHF.

Of note for this clonotype: Because the CDR3 is missing its conserved closing phenylalanine or tryptophan, this is likely a read error. This sequence joins TRBV7-9 and TRBJ1-1, with 10 bases fitting TRBD1. This CDR3 contains 14 residues. Germline values: CDR1 SEHNR, CDR2 FQNEAQ (reference sequence). CDR3 in DNA: TGTGCCAGTAGCTTGGGACAGGGGAGCACTGAAGCTTTCTCT. This encodes CASSLGQGSTEAFS.

In nucleotides, the CDR3 is TGTGCCAGCAGTTACTCTCCTAGCGGGAGGGCCGTGGAGACCCAGTACTTC. Its protein product is CASSYSPSGRAVETQYF. This sequence joins TRBV6-5 and TRBJ2-5; 12 nucleotides match TRBD2. Germline V gene data show CDR1 as MNHEY and CDR2 as SVGAGI. CDR3 size: 17 residues. J gave up 5 bases and V 0 bases, and 7 bases lay outside the gene matches.

This clonotype occurred many times. This chain connects TRBV19 to TRBJ1-4; D ambiguous. The CDR3 covers 13 residues. Trimming stripped 1 base from V and 7 bases from J, with 7 bases between. Germline CDR1 reads LNHDA; CDR2 reads SQIVND (reference sequence). Here the CDR3 reads CASSIGLVEKLFF. As DNA, the CDR3 is TGTGCCAGTAGTATAGGACTGGTTGAAAAACTGTTTTTT.

This clonotype was seen at least ten times. The rearrangement joins TRBV25-1 to TRBJ2-3; 9 bases are a match to TRBD1. Per germline, CDR1 MGHDK and CDR2 SYGVNS. J gave up 10 bases and V 5 bases, and 10 bases lay outside the gene matches. The CDR3 spans 14 residues. For the CDR3, the DNA is TGTGCCAGCAGTCCTCCTCGGGGACAGGGCGCGCAGTATTTT. This gives the protein CASSPPRGQGAQYF. Together with reference TRBV25-1 and TRBJ2-3, the CDR3 gives the full variable domain: EADIYQTPRYLVIGTGKKITLECSQTMGHDKMYWYQQDPGMELHLIHYSYGVNSTEKGDLSSESTVSRIRTEHFPLTLESARPSHTSQYLCASSPPRGQGAQYFGPGTRLTVL.

This clonotype was seen a handful of times. The chain couples TRBV7-3 to TRBJ1-1; a possible D gene is TRBD1 (5 bases). The V and J ends lost 1 base and 3 bases respectively, with 6 bases between them. Germline loops: CDR1 SGHTA, CDR2 FQGTGA. The CDR3 totals 13 residues. CDR3 in amino acids: CASSLMTDTEAFF. The CDR3 DNA is TGTGCCAGCAGCTTAATGACAGACACTGAAGCTTTCTTT.

This clonotype was seen a few times. The chain links TRBV19 to TRBJ1-5; a weak D match, TRBD1 (5 bases). CDR3 length: 15 amino acids. Trimming left V 4 bases short and J 6 bases short, with 16 bases between. Germline assignment: CDR1 LNHDA and CDR2 SQIVND (reference sequence). The CDR3 DNA follows: TGTGCCAGTAGTAAAGCAAGGGGATTGGGTCAGCCCCAGCATTTT. Protein sequence: CASSKARGLGQPQHF.

This clonotype was counted many times. This chain connects TRBV6-6 to TRBJ2-2; D unclear. CDR3 length: 14 residues. Germline values: CDR1 MNHNY, CDR2 SVGAGI (reference sequence). V shed 7 bases and J shed 0 bases, with 9 bases lying between them. CDR3 bases: TGTGCCAGCACAGGTCGCCCGAACACCGGGGAGCTGTTTTTT. Translation gives CASTGRPNTGELFF.

The rearrangement links TRBV3-1 to TRBJ2-3; 7 bases are a match to TRBD1. CDR3 length: 18 amino acids. Trimming took 0 bases from V and 0 from J; bases not matched to a gene: 9. The germline CDR1 and CDR2 sequences are LGHDT and YNNKEL (reference sequence). The CDR3 here is CASSQDGYGTASTDTQYF. CDR3 DNA: TGTGCCAGCAGCCAAGATGGTTACGGGACAGCCAGCACAGATACGCAGTATTTT.

This chain connects TRBV5-8 to TRBJ2-3, with D perhaps matching TRBD2 (5 bases). Germline lookup yields CDR1 SGHTS and CDR2 YDEGEE. This CDR3 has 14 residues. V was trimmed by 1 base and J by 5 bases, leaving 11 bases between them. The CDR3 region has the DNA TGTGCCAGCAGCTTGAGGCGGGTACTAGATACGCAGTATTTT. Protein sequence: CASSLRRVLDTQYF.

The chain has TRBV6-1 and TRBJ2-5; the D gene is possibly TRBD2 (5 bases). Germline V CDR1 and CDR2: MNHNS, SASEGT. This CDR3 has 14 amino acids. With 1 base removed from V and 5 bases from J, the gap between germline ends came to 11 bases. The CDR3 nucleotides are TGTGCCAGCAGTGAAGACTACCGGAGGGAGACCCAGTACTTC. Its protein is CASSEDYRRETQYF.

This clonotype turned up a few times. The chain links TRBV20-1 to TRBJ2-3; 7 bases fit TRBD1. J gave up 12 bases and V 1 base, and 7 bases lay outside the gene matches. The CDR3 loop spans 12 amino acids. CDR1 DFQATT and CDR2 SNEGSKA come from the germline V gene (reference sequence). CDR3 loop: CSARGGTEPQYF. CDR3 nucleotide sequence: TGCAGTGCTAGAGGAGGGACAGAGCCCCAGTATTTT.

This clonotype was seen a few times. The chain carries TRBV6-2 or TRBV6-3 and TRBJ1-1; D uncertain. The CDR3 runs to 12 residues. V gave up 3 bases and J gave up 5 bases, with 7 bases separating them. Germline loops: CDR1 MNHEY, CDR2 SVGEGT. Written as DNA, the CDR3 is TGTGCCAGCAGTTATACGGGGACTGAAGCTTTCTTT. It encodes CASSYTGTEAFF.